The 6 T cell receptor beta chains below all came from one sample that was sequenced in a study of cytomegalovirus exposure and HLA in healthy donors. Method: immunoSEQ multiplex PCR; TCRdb's copy keeps in-frame clones and lacks some. The table records 260,000 or so clones, roughly 87% of them present only once. Sequenced material: PBMCs. The receptor source for this set is a woman in her twenties or thirties in good health and CMV-seronegative.

The chain is built from TRBV28 and TRBJ2-7, with D possibly matching TRBD1 (6 bases). CDR3 length equals 15 residues. Trimming took 1 base from V and 4 from J, leaving 14 bases between them. Germline V gives CDR1 MDHEN, CDR2 SYDVKM. The chain's CDR3 is CASSLLGDNGYEQYF. The CDR3 DNA is TGTGCCAGCAGTTTATTAGGGGACAATGGGTACGAGCAGTACTTC.

The rearrangement uses TRBV5-1 and TRBJ2-6, with D hard to call. The CDR3 sequence is 15 residues long. Germline loops: CDR1 SGHRS, CDR2 YFSETQ. The ends were cut back, 1 base at V and 0 bases at J, with 5 bases in the middle. The CDR3, as DNA: TGCGCCAGCAGCTTGCCGGACTCTGGGGCCAACGTCCTGACTTTC. Protein product: CASSLPDSGANVLTF. The complete variable domain, with remaining parts taken from reference TRBV5-1 and TRBJ2-6, reads KAGVTQTPRYLIKTRGQQVTLSCSPISGHRSVSWYQQTPGQGLQFLFEYFSETQRNKGNFPGRFSGRQFSNSRSEMNVSTLELGDSALYLCASSLPDSGANVLTFGAGSRLTVL.

This clone was observed a few times. This CDR3 is CASSSGLAAPSYEQYF. CDR3 coding DNA: TGCGCCAGCAGCTCGGGACTAGCGGCCCCCTCCTACGAGCAGTACTTC. The chain combines TRBV5-1 with TRBJ2-7; TRBD2 matches 11 bases. The CDR3 runs to 16 residues. Germline values: CDR1 SGHRS, CDR2 YFSETQ. With V trimmed by 3 bases and J by 0 bases, 5 bases remained unmatched. Combining the CDR3 with reference TRBV5-1 and TRBJ2-7 gives the whole variable domain KAGVTQTPRYLIKTRGQQVTLSCSPISGHRSVSWYQQTPGQGLQFLFEYFSETQRNKGNFPGRFSGRQFSNSRSEMNVSTLELGDSALYLCASSSGLAAPSYEQYFGPGTRLTVT.

This chain links TRBV4-1 with TRBJ2-7, with D maybe TRBD1 (5 bases). Germline CDR1 MGHRA, CDR2 YSYEKL. The CDR3 loop spans 15 amino acids. V lost 0 bases and J 3 bases, leaving 12 bases between the germline ends. The CDR3: CASSQEQGEYYEQYF. The CDR3 DNA is TGCGCCAGCAGCCAAGAGCAGGGCGAATACTACGAGCAGTACTTC.

This rearrangement joins TRBV27 to TRBJ1-4, with 8 bases matching TRBD1. The CDR3 totals 17 residues. V was pared by 3 bases and J by 0 bases, with 6 bases of the junction left unmatched. Germline V gene lookup returns CDR1 MNHEY and CDR2 SMNVEV (reference sequence). The CDR3 region has the DNA TGTGCCAGCAGTTTGAGACAGGGGCAAACAACTAATGAAAAACTGTTTTTT. It encodes CASSLRQGQTTNEKLFF. The complete variable domain, with remaining parts taken from reference TRBV27 and TRBJ1-4, reads EAQVTQNPRYLITVTGKKLTVTCSQNMNHEYMSWYRQDPGLGLRQIYYSMNVEVTDKGDVPEGYKVSRKEKRNFPLILESPSPNQTSLYFCASSLRQGQTTNEKLFFGSGTQLSVL.

V and J are TRBV27 and TRBJ2-3; 8 bases align to TRBD1. With V trimmed by 1 base and J by 1 base, 4 bases remained unmatched. The CDR3 extends over 16 amino acids. CDR1 and CDR2 (germline): MNHEY, SMNVEV (reference sequence). The CDR3 DNA follows: TGTGCCAGCAGTTTATGGACAGGGTTCGGCACAGATACGCAGTATTTT. This sequence encodes CASSLWTGFGTDTQYF.